The T cell receptor (beta chain) described here comes from a study of blood T cell repertoires in COVID-19 (dated by TCRdb to the early 2020s). For the study in its entirety: Samples from collaborators originated in the United States, Italy and Spain and spanned both the acute and convalescent phases of COVID-19. The prospective study material was composed of cDNA or gDNA derived from T cells, B-cell-depleted T cells, or PBMCs. Subjects who had been exposed to COVID-19, were actively infected with it, or had recovered from it provided the deeply sampled blood TCRbeta repertoires that made up the dataset. The repertoires were released in a freely available public database meant as a resource for research on the immune response to SARS-CoV-2. The samples were drawn from the first 160 participants of the ongoing ImmuneRACE study and from 950 to 1,500 subjects provided by 6 global collaborators. Nearly every sample came with metadata listing a de-identified subject ID, COVID-19 status, age in years and sex. Where available, HLA class I and class II types were taken from metadata supplied by the sample provider and were not determined by assay-based typing.

The germline V gene encodes CDR1 SGHNT and CDR2 YYREEE (reference sequence). The CDR3 covers 15 residues, taking in both the cysteine and the phenylalanine. The retained sequence is limited to the CDR3, 45 bases, with the frame set at the first base. Trimming removed 4 bases from V and 4 bases from J; the gene matches leave 7 bases unexplained. Overall study outcomes, separate from this receptor: The quantity of clinical and demographic metadata differed by source and by participant and was supplied without curation.

Notes on this clone: Which antigen it targets is not known. Per-nucleotide qualities are absent, and no much larger clonotype sits a single base away.

In the prospective study, participants were about 18 to 100 years old, resided in 25 or so geographic areas of the United States, and were enrolled through a virtual design. In the prospective study, participants were assigned to cohorts based on the clinical history participants reported in a screening survey and a study questionnaire. For ImmuneRACE Cohort 3, a participant was defined as recovered based on two consecutive negative NP/OP PCR tests, clearance by a healthcare professional, or resolution of symptoms. Each participant in the prospective study had whole blood, serum and a nasopharyngeal or oropharyngeal swab collected by mobile phlebotomists. Prospective study participants could optionally give additional blood draws and questionnaires over an approximately 2-month period. Before DNA extraction, prospective study blood samples were shipped either frozen or at room temperature. The immunoSEQ Assay, a bias-controlled multiplex PCR, was used to amplify TCRbeta CDR3 regions from genomic DNA. Per the authors' processing: The number of nucleated cells in each sample was estimated from the amplification of reference gene primers within the assay. To quantify the absolute abundance of each unique TCRbeta CDR3 rearrangement, sequence reads were collapsed and filtered. For each sample, productive Simpson clonality was calculated as the square root of Simpson's diversity index across productive rearrangements. TCRdb holds this immuneACCESS table with in-frame rearrangements only. Some clones are missing; in checked studies, unresolved V genes explain under half, and the rest has no known cause. Clone size and V and J calls were adopted from that table, with D and trimming inferred from the DNA. The sample table records about 380,000 clones; over 75% of these occur just once. The ten largest clones capture 1% to 1.5% of the sample.

The sequenced sample consisted of PBMCs or T cells enriched from blood (not recorded which). The rearrangement combines TRBV5-4 with TRBJ1-2; 10 central nucleotides agree with TRBD1. This receptor was taken from a young man who had recovered from COVID-19. The nucleotide sequence is TGTGCCAGCAGCCCGGGACAGGGGCCCCCCTATGGCTACACCTTC. Protein translation: CASSPGQGPPYGYTF.